Presented here are 28 T cell receptor beta chains from one specimen sequenced in a study of response to subunit inactivated influenza vaccine. Using its own MiXCR run on the RT-PCR reads, TCRdb lists one record per CDR3 protein. The sample consists of about 570,000 distinct CDR3 sequences, around 10% of them appearing once. These sequences were also reported in another study, on T cells expressing NK-cell markers. Per that study: UMIs accompanied the 5'RACE template switching by which TCR beta cDNA was made.

The sequencing here drew on PBMCs from blood, taken on the day of vaccination. The receptors shown here come from a man aged 50-59 years who received an inactivated influenza vaccine.

This clonotype was counted only a few times. The chain recombines TRBV6-2 or TRBV6-3 with TRBJ2-3, with 8 bases that match TRBD2. J was trimmed by 3 bases and V by 8 bases; bases with no gene match: 4. CDR3 length: 13 residues. Germline V gives CDR1 MNHEY, CDR2 SVGEGT. This CDR3 reads CASGASGTDTQYF. The CDR3 DNA reads as TGTGCCAGCGGCGCTAGCGGGACAGATACGCAGTATTTT.

This clonotype was seen at least ten times. The chain employs TRBV7-2 and TRBJ2-2, with TRBD2 as a possible D gene (6 bases). From germline, CDR1 is SGHTA and CDR2 FQGNSA. This CDR3 is built from 15 residues. V lost 1 base, J lost 6 bases, and 12 bases lay in between. Written as DNA, the CDR3 is TGTGCCAGCAGCTTAGTATCGGGGGTGGCCGGGGAGCTGTTTTTT. Residues: CASSLVSGVAGELFF.

The chain carries TRBV7-8 and TRBJ1-6; 7 nucleotides match TRBD1. Germline V lookup: CDR1 SGHVS, CDR2 FQNEAQ. This CDR3 comprises 16 residues. J was trimmed by 6 bases and V by 5 bases; bases with no gene match: 10. CDR3 amino acids: CASSPPRDRVNSPLHF. Here the CDR3 DNA reads TGTGCCAGCAGCCCGCCCCGGGACAGAGTTAATTCACCCCTCCACTTT.

This clonotype was recorded a few times. This chain connects TRBV5-1 to TRBJ2-3; 7 bases agree with TRBD2. This CDR3 has 18 amino acids. J gave up 2 bases and V 4 bases, and 16 bases lay outside the gene matches. The germline V gene has CDR1 SGHRS and CDR2 YFSETQ. CDR3 sequence (DNA): TGCGCCAGCAGCCTGACCCTGATCGTGGGGGGGGACACAGATACGCAGTATTTT. Amino acids: CASSLTLIVGGDTDTQYF. The entire variable domain, with the rest obtained from reference TRBV5-1 and TRBJ2-3, is as follows: KAGVTQTPRYLIKTRGQQVTLSCSPISGHRSVSWYQQTPGQGLQFLFEYFSETQRNKGNFPGRFSGRQFSNSRSEMNVSTLELGDSALYLCASSLTLIVGGDTDTQYFGPGTRLTVL.

This clonotype was counted only a few times. The chain joins TRBV5-6 to TRBJ2-1, with 10 bases lining up with TRBD2. Per germline, CDR1 SGHDT and CDR2 YYEEEE. The CDR3 runs 16 residues. Losses at the gene ends were 5 bases for V and 14 bases for J; bases not matched to a gene: 19. CDR3 sequence reads: CASSQSGGLAGVLEFF. CDR3 DNA: TGTGCCAGCAGTCAGTCCGGTGGCCTAGCGGGAGTGTTGGAGTTCTTC.

The J gene is TRBJ2-1, the V gene TRBV7-9; 8 nucleotides align to TRBD2. V dropped 0 bases and J dropped 8; count of bases not matched to a gene: 6. The CDR3 is 15 residues long. From germline, CDR1 is SEHNR and CDR2 FQNEAQ (reference sequence). In DNA, the CDR3 is TGTGCCAGCAGCTTAGCCGGGAGGGCCCGCGATGAGCAGTTCTTC. Translation: CASSLAGRARDEQFF.

This clonotype was counted only a few times. V and J are TRBV7-2 and TRBJ1-3, with 11 bases aligning to TRBD1. This CDR3 has 16 amino acids. V lost 3 bases, J lost 3 bases, and 4 bases stayed unmatched. From germline, CDR1 is SGHTA and CDR2 FQGNSA. CDR3: CASSFGQGAFGNTIYF. In nucleotides, the CDR3 is TGTGCCAGCAGCTTCGGACAGGGGGCTTTTGGAAACACCATATATTTT. The full variable domain, completed using reference TRBV7-2 and TRBJ1-3, is GAGVSQSPSNKVTEKGKDVELRCDPISGHTALYWYRQSLGQGLEFLIYFQGNSAPDKSGLPSDRFSAERTGGSVSTLTIQRTQQEDSAVYLCASSFGQGAFGNTIYFGEGSWLTVV.

This clonotype was detected only a few times. The chain joins TRBV20-1 to TRBJ1-4; no firm D call. CDR3 length: 13 amino acids. Germline-derived CDR1 and CDR2 are DFQATT and SNEGSKA (reference sequence). Trimming left V 3 bases short and J 7 bases short, with 12 bases between. CDR3 bases: TGCAGTGCTAGCATACCTGGCACTGAAAAACTGTTTTTT. This codes for CSASIPGTEKLFF.

This rearrangement joins TRBV5-1 to TRBJ2-1, with 11 bases lining up with TRBD2. The CDR3 runs to 17 residues. Germline V gene sequence: CDR1 SGHRS, CDR2 YFSETQ. V dropped 3 bases and J dropped 7; count of bases not matched to a gene: 12. The CDR3 DNA follows: TGCGCCAGCAGCTCGGAAATAGCGGGAGGGAGGGTTAATGAGCAGTTCTTC. Translated: CASSSEIAGGRVNEQFF. Looking up the rest from reference TRBV5-1 and TRBJ2-1 gives the full variable domain: KAGVTQTPRYLIKTRGQQVTLSCSPISGHRSVSWYQQTPGQGLQFLFEYFSETQRNKGNFPGRFSGRQFSNSRSEMNVSTLELGDSALYLCASSSEIAGGRVNEQFFGPGTRLTVL.

This clonotype has at least ten counts. The chain couples TRBV24-1 to TRBJ2-6, with D possibly TRBD2 on 6 matching bases. The germline V gene encodes CDR1 KGHDR and CDR2 SFDVKD. V lost 4 bases to trimming and J lost 2 bases, with 14 bases between them. The CDR3 covers 17 residues. CDR3 sequence: CATSDPRRGAGANVLTF. DNA of the CDR3: TGTGCCACCAGTGACCCTCGGCGGGGTGCTGGGGCCAACGTCCTGACTTTC.

This clonotype has just a few counts. The chain has TRBV2 and TRBJ2-1; D uncertain. V gave up 5 bases and J gave up 3 bases, with 17 bases separating them. Per germline, CDR1 SNHLY and CDR2 FYNNEI. The CDR3 totals 16 residues. CDR3 loop: CASSPSRNSNYNEQFF. The CDR3, as DNA: TGTGCCAGCAGTCCTAGTCGAAACTCGAACTACAATGAGCAGTTCTTC.

As DNA, the CDR3 is TGCGCCAGCAGCGGCCCCCCTCGACAGGTGCTTACCTACGAGCAGTACTTC. As protein: CASSGPPRQVLTYEQYF. V and J are TRBV10-2 and TRBJ2-7; TRBD1 is a possible D gene (6 bases). The V end lost 6 bases, the J end lost 2 bases, and 23 bases lay between the germline ends. Germline V CDR1 and CDR2: WSHSY, SAAADI. The CDR3 is 17 amino acids.

This clonotype was seen only a few times. The rearrangement links TRBV5-1 to TRBJ2-3; possibly TRBD1 for D (7 bases). Germline V gene sequence: CDR1 SGHRS, CDR2 YFSETQ. The length of the CDR3 is 20 residues. With 2 bases removed from V and 6 bases from J, the gap between germline ends came to 31 bases. The CDR3 DNA is TGCGCCAGCAGCTTCGGGACAGTGTCTACTCGGGAGTTTAGACGGGATACGCAGTATTTT. This codes for CASSFGTVSTREFRRDTQYF.

This chain connects TRBV28 to TRBJ2-1; 10 positions agree with TRBD2. J gave up 8 bases and V 2 bases, and 6 bases lay outside the gene matches. The CDR3 runs to 15 residues. The germline gives CDR1 MDHEN, CDR2 SYDVKM. CDR3 DNA sequence: TGTGCCAGCAGTTTAGGTAGCGGGAGGACCCATGAGCAGTTCTTC. Its protein is CASSLGSGRTHEQFF.

This clonotype was seen a few times. The gene calls are TRBV11-1 and TRBJ2-2; no definite D call. The CDR3 is 13 amino acids. CDR1 is SGHAT and CDR2 is FQDESV in the germline V gene (reference sequence). Trimming removed 2 bases at V and 8 bases at J, with 9 bases between. The CDR3 protein is CASSLYTLGELFF. CDR3 DNA sequence: TGTGCCAGCAGCTTATATACACTGGGGGAGCTGTTTTTT.

The chain carries TRBV10-3 and TRBJ2-2; D is uncertain. V was pared by 5 bases and J by 5 bases, with 18 bases between. The germline gives CDR1 ENHRY, CDR2 SYGVKD. The CDR3 covers 16 residues. DNA of the CDR3: TGTGCCATCAGTAAATCCGGGCAGATCCTAACCGGGGAGCTGTTTTTT. Amino acid sequence: CAISKSGQILTGELFF.

The rearrangement links TRBV29-1 to TRBJ1-1; D call uncertain. Germline V gives CDR1 SQVTM, CDR2 ANQGSEA. CDR3 length: 13 amino acids. V lost 5 bases and J lost 1, with 11 bases in between. The CDR3 reads CSVMSSGNTEAFF. As DNA, the CDR3 is TGCAGCGTTATGTCGTCAGGGAACACTGAAGCTTTCTTT.

This clonotype was found a few times. This rearrangement joins TRBV4-2 to TRBJ1-2; the match to TRBD1 covers 7 bases. This CDR3 comprises 16 residues. With V trimmed by 1 base and J by 4 bases, 9 bases remained unmatched. Germline loops: CDR1 LGHNA, CDR2 YNFKEQ. This chain's CDR3 is CASSQGEVQGIYGYTF. In DNA form, the CDR3 reads TGTGCCAGCAGCCAAGGAGAAGTACAGGGGATCTATGGCTACACCTTC.

This clonotype turned up a few times. This chain connects TRBV27 to TRBJ1-6; 7 bases line up with TRBD1. The V gene end was trimmed by 6 bases and the J gene end by 7 bases; junction bases not matched to a gene: 3. The CDR3 length is 13 residues. CDR1 and CDR2 from the germline V gene are MNHEY and SMNVEV (reference sequence). CDR3 loop: CASSWDRNSPLHF. The CDR3 DNA sequence: TGTGCCAGCAGCTGGGACAGAAATTCACCCCTCCACTTT.

The gene calls are TRBV3-1 and TRBJ2-2; no firm D call. The length of the CDR3 is 14 residues. Trimming removed 6 bases from V and 0 bases from J, with 8 bases in between. Germline V gene lookup returns CDR1 LGHDT and CDR2 YNNKEL (reference sequence). This CDR3 is CASRFTTNTGELFF. CDR3 coding DNA: TGTGCCAGCAGGTTTACCACGAACACCGGGGAGCTGTTTTTT.

This clonotype was counted a few times. The chain recombines TRBV19 with TRBJ1-5; D possibly corresponds to TRBD1 (5 bases). Germline CDR1 LNHDA, CDR2 SQIVND (reference sequence). The CDR3 runs to 15 residues. With 4 bases removed from V and 5 bases from J, the gap between germline ends came to 15 bases. The CDR3 region is CASSRGLRDHQPQHF. CDR3 nucleotide sequence: TGTGCCAGTAGTAGGGGTCTCAGGGACCATCAGCCCCAGCATTTT.

This clonotype was counted only a few times. The chain has TRBV28 and TRBJ2-3, with 11 bases that match TRBD2. Germline CDR1 MDHEN, CDR2 SYDVKM. The ends lost 4 bases at V and 2 bases at J; junction bases unmatched: 5. This CDR3 region has 16 residues. Here the CDR3 reads CASSSTSGSVTDTQYF. Here the CDR3 DNA reads TGTGCCAGCAGTTCAACTAGCGGGAGCGTCACAGATACGCAGTATTTT.

This chain joins TRBV7-6 and TRBJ2-2; TRBD2 aligns across 15 bases. The length of the CDR3 is 18 residues. Trimming cost V 5 bases and J 9 bases; bases outside gene matches: 13. CDR1 is SGHVS, CDR2 FNYEAQ, per germline. DNA for the CDR3: TGTGCCAGCAGCCTCGGACTAGCGGGAGGGCCTGAAGCGAGGGAGCTGTTTTTT. It yields the protein CASSLGLAGGPEARELFF.

The J gene is TRBJ2-3, the V gene TRBV5-1; 8 bases line up with TRBD1. The germline gives CDR1 SGHRS, CDR2 YFSETQ. The CDR3 spans 14 residues. V was pared by 5 bases and J by 4 bases, with 6 bases of the junction left unmatched. The chain's CDR3 is CASRGTGVPDTQYF. DNA for the CDR3: TGCGCCAGCAGGGGGACAGGAGTACCAGATACGCAGTATTTT.

The sample holds a few counts of this clonotype. The chain is built from TRBV20-1 and TRBJ2-2; tentative D call: TRBD1 (7 bases). Germline lookup yields CDR1 DFQATT and CDR2 SNEGSKA (reference sequence). V lost 5 bases and J lost 6, with 13 bases in between. The CDR3 is made up of 13 amino acids. The CDR3 protein is CSARGRGAGELFF. CDR3 nucleotide sequence: TGCAGTGCTCGAGGCAGGGGGGCCGGGGAGCTGTTTTTT.

This clonotype has only a few counts. The J gene is TRBJ2-3, the V gene TRBV7-9, with a weak D call TRBD2 (6 bases). The germline V gene has CDR1 SEHNR and CDR2 FQNEAQ (reference sequence). V lost 1 base and J lost 2, with 10 bases in between. There are 15 residues in the CDR3. As DNA, the CDR3 is TGTGCCAGCAGCTTAGGCAGGACTATCACAGATACGCAGTATTTT. Protein product: CASSLGRTITDTQYF.

This clonotype turned up a few times. This chain uses TRBV5-1 with TRBJ2-7, with 7 bases lining up with TRBD1. The length of the CDR3 is 13 residues. The trim removed 4 bases at V and 2 bases at J, leaving 3 bases unmatched. The germline gives CDR1 SGHRS, CDR2 YFSETQ. CDR3 DNA: TGCGCCAGCAGCCGGGACAGTGCCTACGAGCAGTACTTC. This gives the protein CASSRDSAYEQYF.

This chain joins TRBV29-1 and TRBJ2-7, with 7 nucleotides matching TRBD1. Germline CDR1 reads SQVTM; CDR2 reads ANQGSEA. The CDR3 is 14 residues long. With V trimmed by 4 bases and J by 3 bases, 9 bases remained unmatched. In nucleotides, the CDR3 is TGCAGCGTTGCACAAGGGGCAGGGGGCTACGAGCAGTACTTC. It yields the protein CSVAQGAGGYEQYF.